This TCR beta chain was obtained from a study of blood T cells in healthy people across ages. General study results and limits: Roughly linear age-related decline in beta diversity appeared, significant by age around 42.

For this clonotype: Its target is unknown.

Healthy individuals of Caucasian origin from Russia, aged about 6 to 95, served as donors. Combining a sample-barcoded 5' primer with a J-beta primer mix, a second PCR ran for roughly 7 to 12 cycles. Each cDNA molecule carried a tag from a template-switch adaptor that contained 12 random nucleotides. Per sample, CDR3-containing paired-end reads numbered at least 2.5 million. TCRdb redid the calling of the 5' RACE reads with MiXCR, one entry per CDR3 protein. The sample contains approximately 800,000 distinct CDR3 sequences, 62% of which appear only once. V lost 0 bases and J lost 1, with 11 bases in between. Germline loops: CDR1 SGHRS, CDR2 YFSETQ. The CDR3 loop spans 15 amino acids.

The receptor's source is a man aged 30 to 45 in good health. Material for sequencing was blood. The chain uses TRBV5-1 and TRBJ2-7; D uncertain. The CDR3 reads CASSLVQDLSYEQYF. CDR3 in DNA: TGCGCCAGCAGCTTGGTTCAGGACCTTTCCTACGAGCAGTACTTC.